The 28 T cell receptor beta chains presented below share a single source sample, sequenced in a study of blood T cells in healthy people across ages. Using a J-beta primer mix together with a sample-barcoded 5' primer, a second PCR was run for about 6 to 11 cycles. MiXCR, run by TCRdb on the 5' RACE reads, gives a single entry per CDR3 protein. The sample has around 990,000 distinct CDR3 sequences, under 40% seen once. Source material: blood. Receptors were obtained from a young man in good health.

This rearrangement joins TRBV10-3 to TRBJ2-5, with D uncertain. V lost 0 bases to trimming and J lost 1 base, with 12 bases between them. The germline V gene has CDR1 ENHRY and CDR2 SYGVKD. The length of the CDR3 is 16 residues. The CDR3 DNA reads TGTGCCATCAGTGAGTCGGTGTGGCCGACCCAAGAGACCCAGTACTTC. Residues: CAISESVWPTQETQYF.

The DNA of the CDR3 is TGTGCCAGCAGCCAAGAAGGGCGACCAAGCAATGAGCAGTTCTTC. This translates into CASSQEGRPSNEQFF. This sequence joins TRBV3-1 and TRBJ2-1; unclear D gene. The CDR3 loop spans 15 amino acids. V was cut by 0 bases and J by 6 bases, with 12 bases left in between. Per germline, CDR1 LGHDT and CDR2 YNNKEL (reference sequence).

This clonotype was found a few times. CDR3 coding DNA: TGTGCCAGCAGCCTCAGTGGACAAAGAAACTACGAGCAGTACTTC. Amino acids: CASSLSGQRNYEQYF. This chain uses TRBV27 with TRBJ2-7; D is possibly TRBD1 (5 bases). Germline CDR1 MNHEY, CDR2 SMNVEV (reference sequence). V lost 6 bases, J lost 3 bases, and 18 bases lay in between. The CDR3 runs 15 residues.

This chain links TRBV30 with TRBJ1-3, with a possible D match to TRBD1 (6 bases). Germline V gene lookup returns CDR1 GTSNPN and CDR2 SVGIG (reference sequence). This CDR3 is built from 16 residues. V was trimmed by 2 bases and J by 0 bases, leaving 14 bases between them. In nucleotides, the CDR3 is TGTGCCTGGAGTACCGGGACATTGGCCTCTGGAAACACCATATATTTT. This codes for CAWSTGTLASGNTIYF.

The chain joins TRBV7-9 to TRBJ2-3; 7 bases are shared with TRBD1. Germline CDR1 and CDR2: SEHNR and FQNEAQ (reference sequence). With V trimmed by 0 bases and J by 6 bases, 6 bases remained unmatched. The CDR3 has 15 residues. DNA of the CDR3: TGTGCCAGCAGCTTAGCCAGACAGGGTACCGATACGCAGTATTTT. The encoded protein is CASSLARQGTDTQYF.

This clonotype was seen a few times. J is TRBJ1-1 and V is TRBV5-1; TRBD1 matches 7 bases. The V gene end was trimmed by 5 bases and the J gene end by 5 bases; junction bases not matched to a gene: 9. The CDR3 runs to 14 residues. Germline V CDR1 and CDR2: SGHRS, YFSETQ. CDR3 protein: CASRPDREGTEAFF. The DNA for the CDR3 is TGCGCCAGCAGACCTGACAGGGAGGGGACTGAAGCTTTCTTT. Filled out from reference TRBV5-1 and TRBJ1-1, the complete variable domain reads KAGVTQTPRYLIKTRGQQVTLSCSPISGHRSVSWYQQTPGQGLQFLFEYFSETQRNKGNFPGRFSGRQFSNSRSEMNVSTLELGDSALYLCASRPDREGTEAFFGQGTRLTVV.

On this clonotype itself: Compared with germline, one end of the junction differs, possibly owing to a read error. The CDR3 spells CTSSFREANYGYTF. CDR3 DNA sequence: TGTACCAGCAGTTTCCGGGAAGCTAACTATGGCTACACCTTC. V and J are TRBV12-3 or TRBV12-4 and TRBJ1-2; D is ambiguous. The CDR3 totals 14 residues.

This clonotype was detected a few times. The chain couples TRBV7-3 to TRBJ2-1; TRBD1 agrees at 12 bases. Germline CDR1 reads SGHTA; CDR2 reads FQGTGA. The CDR3 contains 15 residues. After removal of 0 bases from V and 13 bases from J, the junction contained 7 bases not matched to a gene. The CDR3 region is CASSLTPGQGAPQFF. CDR3 in DNA: TGTGCCAGCAGCTTAACGCCGGGACAGGGGGCCCCCCAGTTCTTC.

The chain recombines TRBV28 with TRBJ1-1, with 7 nucleotides matching TRBD1. The CDR3 contains 14 residues. V trimming: 2 bases; J trimming: 5 bases; junction bases outside the gene matches: 5. Germline V CDR1 and CDR2: MDHEN, SYDVKM. The CDR3 sequence is CASSLRHRGTEAFF. In nucleotides, the CDR3 is TGTGCCAGCAGTTTACGTCACAGGGGTACTGAAGCTTTCTTT.

The V and J genes are TRBV2 and TRBJ1-6, with D tentatively TRBD1 (5 bases). From germline, CDR1 is SNHLY and CDR2 FYNNEI. The CDR3 covers 16 residues. Between the trimmed V and J ends, which lost 6 bases and 0 bases, there was a span of 12 bases. CDR3 sequence: CASRGGMSSYNSPLHF. CDR3 bases: TGTGCCAGCAGGGGGGGTATGAGCTCCTATAATTCACCCCTCCACTTT.

V usage is TRBV18 and J usage is TRBJ1-2, with D possibly TRBD1 on 5 matching bases. The V end was cut by 3 bases, the J end by 2 bases, with 16 bases between. Germline lookup yields CDR1 KGHSH and CDR2 LQKENI. The CDR3 has 16 residues. This CDR3 reads CASSPFLAGQNYGYTF. In DNA, the CDR3 is TGTGCCAGCTCACCCTTTTTGGCAGGGCAGAACTATGGCTACACCTTC.

With regard to this clonotype: This could be a read error, since a much larger clone is one nucleotide away. This rearrangement joins TRBV29-1 to TRBJ1-2; D uncertain. The germline CDR1 and CDR2 sequences are SQVTM and ANQGSEA. CDR3 length equals 12 residues. CDR3 nucleotides: TGCGGCGTCGAGCCAGATAACTATGGCTACACCTTC. Translated: CGVEPDNYGYTF.

The gene calls are TRBV6-1 and TRBJ1-1; a weak D match, TRBD1 (6 bases). The CDR3 consists of 14 residues. The germline gives CDR1 MNHNS, CDR2 SASEGT. Trimming pared 2 bases from V and 4 bases from J, leaving 11 bases between. The CDR3 DNA follows: TGTGCCAGCAGTGAAAGGCTACAGGGCACTGAAGCTTTCTTT. Its translation is CASSERLQGTEAFF.

This clonotype showed up just a few times. This chain uses TRBV9 with TRBJ2-7, with TRBD2 identical over 7 bases. CDR3 length: 15 residues. Germline CDR1 and CDR2: SGDLS and YYNGEE. Unmatched junction bases numbered 9, after V lost 2 bases and J lost 4 bases. The DNA of the CDR3 is TGTGCCAGCAGCGTCGGGACTACCCTGGGTTACGAGCAGTACTTC. This translates into CASSVGTTLGYEQYF. The whole variable domain, filled in from reference TRBV9 and TRBJ2-7, reads DSGVTQTPKHLITATGQRVTLRCSPRSGDLSVYWYQQSLDQGLQFLIQYYNGEERAKGNILERFSAQQFPDLHSELNLSSLELGDSALYFCASSVGTTLGYEQYFGPGTRLTVT.

This clonotype appeared many times. The chain uses TRBV4-2 and TRBJ2-3; 7 bases agree with TRBD2. The J segment lost 2 bases and the V segment lost 4 bases, leaving 6 bases of the junction unmatched. CDR1 is LGHNA, CDR2 YNFKEQ, per germline. This CDR3 has 15 amino acids. CDR3 nucleotide sequence: TGTGCCAGCAGCCCAGCGGGGATTTTCACAGATACGCAGTATTTT. Translation: CASSPAGIFTDTQYF.

The V gene is TRBV20-1, the J gene TRBJ2-5; 9 bases are a match to TRBD1. Per germline, CDR1 DFQATT and CDR2 SNEGSKA (reference sequence). The CDR3 contains 14 residues. CDR3 in DNA: TGCAAGATGGGACAGGGTGGCTCCCAAGAGACCCAGTACTTC. This encodes CKMGQGGSQETQYF.

This sequence joins TRBV12-3 or TRBV12-4 and TRBJ1-2, with a possible D match to TRBD1 (6 bases). V shed 4 bases and J shed 5 bases, with 20 bases lying between them. The CDR3 consists of 16 residues. CDR3 in DNA: TGTGCCAGCAGTTCGCTATCGGGGGGCCTGAGATATGGCTACACCTTC. It codes for CASSSLSGGLRYGYTF.

CDR3: CASDESRTGGNQPQHF. The CDR3 region has the DNA TGCGCCAGCGACGAGTCCCGGACAGGGGGGAATCAGCCCCAGCATTTT. The chain combines TRBV5-1 with TRBJ1-5; 10 positions agree with TRBD1. CDR1 SGHRS and CDR2 YFSETQ come from the germline V gene. After removal of 7 bases from V and 4 bases from J, the junction contained 11 bases not matched to a gene. The CDR3 has 16 residues.

This clonotype appeared a few times. The V and J genes are TRBV11-2 and TRBJ2-4, with unresolved D. The J call may not be correct, given that the DNA end is closer to TRBJ2-5. The CDR3 covers 15 residues. Germline-derived CDR1 and CDR2 are SGHAT and FQNNGV. CDR3 region: CASSLGADSMGTQYF. CDR3 nucleotides: TGTGCCAGCAGCTTAGGGGCCGATTCTATGGGGACCCAGTACTTC.

The V and J genes are TRBV7-2 and TRBJ2-2, with D possibly matching TRBD2 (6 bases). V shed 2 bases and J shed 4 bases, with 11 bases lying between them. CDR1 is SGHTA and CDR2 is FQGNSA in the germline V gene. This CDR3 spans 15 amino acids. The CDR3 spells CASSLRRGTTGELFF. The CDR3 DNA reads as TGTGCCAGCAGCTTACGGCGGGGAACCACCGGGGAGCTGTTTTTT.

In regard to this clonotype: Germline is not matched at one junction end, which may reflect a read error. The V and J genes are TRBV4-3 and TRBJ2-3, with D possibly being TRBD1 or TRBD2 (6 bases each). The CDR3 is 15 residues long. Germline V gene data show CDR1 as LGHNA and CDR2 as YSLEER. CDR3 in amino acids: CASSLIGGRTDMQYF. CDR3 in DNA: TGCGCCAGCAGCCTTATTGGGGGGCGCACAGATATGCAGTATTTT.

This chain connects TRBV5-1 to TRBJ2-2; D is unclear. Trimming took 2 bases from V and 0 from J, leaving 11 bases between them. The CDR3 length is 16 residues. The germline V gene encodes CDR1 SGHRS and CDR2 YFSETQ. The CDR3 region has the DNA TGCGCCAGCAGCTTTTACACCTCGACGAACACCGGGGAGCTGTTTTTT. Translation gives CASSFYTSTNTGELFF.

This chain joins TRBV12-3 or TRBV12-4 and TRBJ1-2, with D perhaps matching TRBD1 (6 bases). The CDR3 has 15 residues. V lost 5 bases to trimming and J lost 2 bases, with 15 bases between them. The CDR3 is CASSPQGTLNYGYTF. The CDR3 nucleotides read TGTGCCAGCAGTCCCCAAGGGACACTCAACTATGGCTACACCTTC.

This clonotype showed up just a few times. V and J are TRBV7-2 and TRBJ2-5, with TRBD2 identical over 9 bases. The CDR3 is 14 amino acids. After removal of 7 bases from V and 5 bases from J, the junction contained 8 bases not matched to a gene. The germline CDR1 and CDR2 sequences are SGHTA and FQGNSA. Written as DNA, the CDR3 is TGTGCCAGCACCCTTAGCGGGGGATTGGAGACCCAGTACTTC. This codes for CASTLSGGLETQYF.

The J gene is TRBJ2-2, the V gene TRBV7-2, with D uncertain. The germline V gene has CDR1 SGHTA and CDR2 FQGNSA. V was cut by 5 bases and J by 1 base, with 11 bases left in between. The CDR3 consists of 15 residues. CDR3 DNA sequence: TGTGCCAGCAGCCTAAATGTACTGAACACCGGGGAGCTGTTTTTT. This gives the protein CASSLNVLNTGELFF.

CDR3 loop: CASSLTQDYEQYF. In nucleotides, the CDR3 is TGTGCCAGCAGTTTAACACAGGACTACGAGCAGTACTTC. The rearrangement links TRBV12-3 or TRBV12-4 to TRBJ2-7; a weak D match, TRBD1 (5 bases). The CDR3 loop spans 13 amino acids. The V gene lost 2 bases and the J gene lost 3 bases, with 8 bases spanning the gap.

CDR3 sequence reads: CASSRSATGELFF. CDR3 sequence (DNA): TGTGCCAGCAGCCGTTCGGCGACCGGGGAGCTGTTTTTT. J is TRBJ2-2 and V is TRBV14; the D is unclear. The CDR3 spans 13 residues. Trimming cost V 4 bases and J 5 bases, with 8 bases left between them. Germline CDR1 SGHDN, CDR2 FVKESK.

The CDR3 DNA is TGCAGCGTTGGTAAGGAAAGCTCCTACAATGAGCAGTTCTTC. Its protein is CSVGKESSYNEQFF. V usage is TRBV29-1 and J usage is TRBJ2-1; D remains ambiguous. The germline V gene has CDR1 SQVTM and CDR2 ANQGSEA. Trimming pared 4 bases from V and 0 bases from J, leaving 10 bases between. The CDR3 contains 14 residues.